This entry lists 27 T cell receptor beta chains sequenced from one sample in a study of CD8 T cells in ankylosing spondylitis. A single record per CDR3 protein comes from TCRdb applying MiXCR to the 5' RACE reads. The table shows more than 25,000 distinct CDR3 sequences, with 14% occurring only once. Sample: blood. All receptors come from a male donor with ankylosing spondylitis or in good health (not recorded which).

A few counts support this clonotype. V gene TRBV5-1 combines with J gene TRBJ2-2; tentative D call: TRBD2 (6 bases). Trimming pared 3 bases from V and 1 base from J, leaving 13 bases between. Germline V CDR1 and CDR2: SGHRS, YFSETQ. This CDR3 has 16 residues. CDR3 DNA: TGCGCCAGCAGCTCCCTAGCGAAGAGGAACACCGGGGAGCTGTTTTTT. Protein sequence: CASSSLAKRNTGELFF.

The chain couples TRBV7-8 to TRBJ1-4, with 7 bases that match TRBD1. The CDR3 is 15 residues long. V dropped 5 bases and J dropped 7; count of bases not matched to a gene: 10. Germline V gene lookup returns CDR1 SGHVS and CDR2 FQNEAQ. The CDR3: CASSPRQGVVEKLFF. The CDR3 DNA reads TGTGCCAGCAGCCCTCGACAGGGCGTGGTTGAAAAACTGTTTTTT.

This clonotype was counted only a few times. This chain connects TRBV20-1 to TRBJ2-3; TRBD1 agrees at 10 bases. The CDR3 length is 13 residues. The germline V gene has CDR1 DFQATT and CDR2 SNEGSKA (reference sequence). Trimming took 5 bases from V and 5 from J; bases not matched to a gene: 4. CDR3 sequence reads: CSARQGAGDTQYF. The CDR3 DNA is TGCAGTGCTCGACAGGGGGCGGGAGATACGCAGTATTTT.

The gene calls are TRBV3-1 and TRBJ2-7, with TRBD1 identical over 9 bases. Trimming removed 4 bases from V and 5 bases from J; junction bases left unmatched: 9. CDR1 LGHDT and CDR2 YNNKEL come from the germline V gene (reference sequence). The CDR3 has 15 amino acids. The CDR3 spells CASSPGQGIVDEQYV. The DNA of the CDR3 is TGTGCCAGCAGCCCCGGACAGGGGATAGTCGACGAGCAGTACGTC.

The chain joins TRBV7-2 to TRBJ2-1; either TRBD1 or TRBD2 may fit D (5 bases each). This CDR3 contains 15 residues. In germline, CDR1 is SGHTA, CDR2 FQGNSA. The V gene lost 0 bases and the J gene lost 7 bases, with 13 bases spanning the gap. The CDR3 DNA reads TGTGCCAGCAGCTTAGCTGGGGGAACCCGTAATGAGCAGTTCTTC. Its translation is CASSLAGGTRNEQFF.

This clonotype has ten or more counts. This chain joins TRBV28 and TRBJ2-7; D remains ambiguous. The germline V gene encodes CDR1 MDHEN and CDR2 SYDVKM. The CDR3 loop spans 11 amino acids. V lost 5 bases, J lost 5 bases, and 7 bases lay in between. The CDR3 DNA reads TGTGCCAGCAGTGCCGATAACGAGCAGTACTTC. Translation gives CASSADNEQYF.

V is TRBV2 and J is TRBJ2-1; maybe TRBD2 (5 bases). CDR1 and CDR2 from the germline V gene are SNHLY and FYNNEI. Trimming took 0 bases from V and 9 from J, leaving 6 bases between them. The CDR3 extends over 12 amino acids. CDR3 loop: CASSEARGEQFF. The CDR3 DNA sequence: TGTGCCAGCAGTGAAGCCCGGGGTGAGCAGTTCTTC.

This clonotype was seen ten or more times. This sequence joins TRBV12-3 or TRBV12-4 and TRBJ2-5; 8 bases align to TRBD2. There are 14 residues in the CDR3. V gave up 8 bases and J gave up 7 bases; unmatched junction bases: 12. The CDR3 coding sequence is TGTGCCAGCGCCCGGGAGGGCGGGTTCGGGACCCAGTACTTC. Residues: CASAREGGFGTQYF.

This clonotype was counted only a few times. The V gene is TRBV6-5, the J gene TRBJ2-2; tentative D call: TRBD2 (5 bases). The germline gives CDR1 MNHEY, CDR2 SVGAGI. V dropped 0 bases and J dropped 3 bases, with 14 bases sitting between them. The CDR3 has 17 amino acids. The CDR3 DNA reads TGTGCCAGCAGTTACTCGAATCTGGGAGCGGACACCGGGGAGCTGTTTTTT. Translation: CASSYSNLGADTGELFF.

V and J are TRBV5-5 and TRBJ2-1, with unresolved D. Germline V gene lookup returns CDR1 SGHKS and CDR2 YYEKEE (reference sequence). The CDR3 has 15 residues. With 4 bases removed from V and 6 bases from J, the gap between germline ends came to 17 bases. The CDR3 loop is CASSPRFDLGNEQFF. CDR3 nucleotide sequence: TGTGCCAGCAGCCCCCGGTTCGACCTGGGCAATGAGCAGTTCTTC.

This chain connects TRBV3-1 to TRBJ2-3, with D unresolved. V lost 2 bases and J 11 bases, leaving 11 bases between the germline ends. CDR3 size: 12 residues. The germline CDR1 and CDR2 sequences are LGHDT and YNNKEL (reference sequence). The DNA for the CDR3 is TGTGCCAGCAGCCAATATAGGGCGGAGCAGTATTTT. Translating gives CASSQYRAEQYF.

CDR3 coding DNA: TGTGCCACCAGTGAAGCTACTCGGGCGCAGTATTTT. Protein sequence: CATSEATRAQYF. V is TRBV24-1 and J is TRBJ2-3; D unresolved. Germline V CDR1 and CDR2: KGHDR, SFDVKD. CDR3 length: 12 amino acids. The ends were cut back, 4 bases at V and 10 bases at J, with 11 bases in the middle.

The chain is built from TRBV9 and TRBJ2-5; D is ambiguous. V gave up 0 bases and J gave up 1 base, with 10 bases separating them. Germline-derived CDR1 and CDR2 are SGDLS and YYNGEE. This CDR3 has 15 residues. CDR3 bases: TGTGCCAGCAGCGTAGACACCCGACCCCAAGAGACCCAGTACTTC. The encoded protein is CASSVDTRPQETQYF.

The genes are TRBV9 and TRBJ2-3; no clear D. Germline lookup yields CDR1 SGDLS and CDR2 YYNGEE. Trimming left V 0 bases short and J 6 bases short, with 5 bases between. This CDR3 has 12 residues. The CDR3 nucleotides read TGTGCCAGCAGCGTAGACGGGGATACGCAGTATTTT. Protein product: CASSVDGDTQYF. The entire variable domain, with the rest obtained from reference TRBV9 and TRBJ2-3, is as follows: DSGVTQTPKHLITATGQRVTLRCSPRSGDLSVYWYQQSLDQGLQFLIQYYNGEERAKGNILERFSAQQFPDLHSELNLSSLELGDSALYFCASSVDGDTQYFGPGTRLTVL.

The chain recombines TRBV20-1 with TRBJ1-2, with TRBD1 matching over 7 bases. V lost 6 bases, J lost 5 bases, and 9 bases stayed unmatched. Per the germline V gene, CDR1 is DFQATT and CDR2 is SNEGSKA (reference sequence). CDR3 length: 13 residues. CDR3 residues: CSALLQGGYGYTF. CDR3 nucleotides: TGCAGTGCCCTCCTCCAGGGGGGGTATGGCTACACCTTC.

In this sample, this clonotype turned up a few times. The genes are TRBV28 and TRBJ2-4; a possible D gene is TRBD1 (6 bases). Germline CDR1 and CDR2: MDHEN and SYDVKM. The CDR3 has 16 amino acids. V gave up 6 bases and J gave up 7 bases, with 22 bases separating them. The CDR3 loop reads CASSSRWTDRGNIQYF. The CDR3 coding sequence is TGTGCCAGCAGCTCCCGATGGACAGACAGAGGGAACATTCAGTACTTC. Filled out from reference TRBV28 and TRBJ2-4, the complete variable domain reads DVKVTQSSRYLVKRTGEKVFLECVQDMDHENMFWYRQDPGLGLRLIYFSYDVKMKEKGDIPEGYSVSREKKERFSLILESASTNQTSMYLCASSSRWTDRGNIQYFGAGTRLSVL.

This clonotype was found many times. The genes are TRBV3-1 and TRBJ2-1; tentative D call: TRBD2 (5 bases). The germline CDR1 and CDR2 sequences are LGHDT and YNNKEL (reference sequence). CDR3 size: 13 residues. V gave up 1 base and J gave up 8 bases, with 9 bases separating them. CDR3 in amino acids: CASSQVRGYEQFF. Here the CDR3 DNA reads TGTGCCAGCAGCCAAGTACGGGGATATGAGCAGTTCTTC.

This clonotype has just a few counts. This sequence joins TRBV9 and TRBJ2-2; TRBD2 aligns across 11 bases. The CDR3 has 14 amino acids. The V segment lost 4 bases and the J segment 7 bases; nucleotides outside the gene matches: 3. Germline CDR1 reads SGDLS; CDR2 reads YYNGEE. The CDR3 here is CASSPGLAGGELFF. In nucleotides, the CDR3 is TGTGCCAGCAGCCCTGGACTAGCGGGCGGGGAGCTGTTTTTT.

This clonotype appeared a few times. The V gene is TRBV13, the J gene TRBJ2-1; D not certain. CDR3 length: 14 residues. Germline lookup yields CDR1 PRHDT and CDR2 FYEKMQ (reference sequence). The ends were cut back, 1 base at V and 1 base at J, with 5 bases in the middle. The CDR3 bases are TGTGCCAGCAGCTTAGAAGTATCCTACAATGAGCAGTTCTTC. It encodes CASSLEVSYNEQFF.

The DNA for the CDR3 is TGTGCCAGCACGCATGGCGGGGAGCTGTTTTTT. Translating gives CASTHGGELFF. The rearrangement uses TRBV6-2 or TRBV6-3 and TRBJ2-2; no firm D call. The V end lost 7 bases, the J end lost 7 bases, and 7 bases lay between the germline ends. Germline CDR1 and CDR2: MNHEY and SVGEGT. The CDR3 runs to 11 residues.

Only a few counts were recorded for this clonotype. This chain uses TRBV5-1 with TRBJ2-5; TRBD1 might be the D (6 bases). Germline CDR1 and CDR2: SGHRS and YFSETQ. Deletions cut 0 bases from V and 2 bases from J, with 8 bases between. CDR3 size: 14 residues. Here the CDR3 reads CASSLGQGQETQYF. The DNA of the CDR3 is TGCGCCAGCAGCTTGGGGCAGGGGCAAGAGACCCAGTACTTC.

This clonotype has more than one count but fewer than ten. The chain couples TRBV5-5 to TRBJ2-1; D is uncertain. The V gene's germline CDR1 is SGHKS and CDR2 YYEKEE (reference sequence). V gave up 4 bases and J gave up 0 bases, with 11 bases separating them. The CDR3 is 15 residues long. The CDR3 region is CASSQSLGSYNEQFF. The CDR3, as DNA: TGTGCCAGCAGCCAATCATTAGGCTCCTACAATGAGCAGTTCTTC.

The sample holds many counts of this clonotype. The CDR3 sequence is CAISALRGPHNEQFF. DNA of the CDR3: TGTGCCATCAGTGCCCTCAGGGGGCCTCACAATGAGCAGTTCTTC. The J gene is TRBJ2-1, the V gene TRBV10-3; 8 bases are shared with TRBD1. The CDR3 has 15 residues. The germline gives CDR1 ENHRY, CDR2 SYGVKD. The V and J ends lost 4 bases and 5 bases, in that order; junction bases with no gene match: 7.

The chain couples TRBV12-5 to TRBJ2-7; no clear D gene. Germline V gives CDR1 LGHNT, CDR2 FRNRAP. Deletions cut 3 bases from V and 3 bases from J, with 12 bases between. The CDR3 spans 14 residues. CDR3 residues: CASGLNRWHYEQYV. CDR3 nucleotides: TGTGCTAGTGGTTTAAACAGATGGCACTACGAGCAGTACGTC.

The CDR3 DNA is TGCGCCAGCAGCTTGTGGTCTTCAGGGAGGACCGGGGAGCTGTTTTTT. This encodes CASSLWSSGRTGELFF. The chain joins TRBV5-1 to TRBJ2-2; D is perhaps TRBD2 (6 bases). Trimming stripped 1 base from V and 5 bases from J, with 15 bases between. CDR3 length equals 16 residues. In germline, CDR1 is SGHRS, CDR2 YFSETQ. The whole variable domain, remainder taken from reference TRBV5-1 and TRBJ2-2, is KAGVTQTPRYLIKTRGQQVTLSCSPISGHRSVSWYQQTPGQGLQFLFEYFSETQRNKGNFPGRFSGRQFSNSRSEMNVSTLELGDSALYLCASSLWSSGRTGELFFGEGSRLTVL.

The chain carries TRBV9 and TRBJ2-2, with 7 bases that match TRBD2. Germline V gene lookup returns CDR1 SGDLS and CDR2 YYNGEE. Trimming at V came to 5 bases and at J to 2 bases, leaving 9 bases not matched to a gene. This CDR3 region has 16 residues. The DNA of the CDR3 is TGTGCCAGCAGTATGGGGGGGACTCCTAACACCGGGGAGCTGTTTTTT. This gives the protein CASSMGGTPNTGELFF.

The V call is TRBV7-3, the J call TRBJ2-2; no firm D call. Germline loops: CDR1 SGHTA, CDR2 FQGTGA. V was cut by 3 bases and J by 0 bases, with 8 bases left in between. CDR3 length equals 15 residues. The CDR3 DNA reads TGTGCCAGCAGCTTCTCCCACGCGAACACCGGGGAGCTGTTTTTT. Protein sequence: CASSFSHANTGELFF.